Sequencing of this T cell receptor (beta chain) was carried out in a study of T-cell reconstitution after alpha-beta-depleted transplantation in children. Unique molecular identifiers featured in how the TCRbeta library was prepared. TCRdb analysed the PCR reads with MiXCR anew, one entry per CDR3 protein. The table records hundreds of thousands of distinct CDR3 sequences, 16% of them present only once. Per germline, CDR1 SEHNR and CDR2 FQNEAQ (reference sequence). J was trimmed by 7 bases and V by 5 bases; bases with no gene match: 4. There are 13 residues in the CDR3. This clonotype came up many times.

This chain connects TRBV7-9 to TRBJ2-2, with TRBD1 identical over 7 bases. The starting material was PBMCs from the stem cell graft donor, obtained from the stem cell graft. The receptor's source is a human donor who donated a stem cell graft to a child with acute myeloid leukemia. In DNA, the CDR3 is TGTGCCAGCAGCCTCGACAGGGTCGGGGAGCTGTTTTTT. Its protein product is CASSLDRVGELFF.